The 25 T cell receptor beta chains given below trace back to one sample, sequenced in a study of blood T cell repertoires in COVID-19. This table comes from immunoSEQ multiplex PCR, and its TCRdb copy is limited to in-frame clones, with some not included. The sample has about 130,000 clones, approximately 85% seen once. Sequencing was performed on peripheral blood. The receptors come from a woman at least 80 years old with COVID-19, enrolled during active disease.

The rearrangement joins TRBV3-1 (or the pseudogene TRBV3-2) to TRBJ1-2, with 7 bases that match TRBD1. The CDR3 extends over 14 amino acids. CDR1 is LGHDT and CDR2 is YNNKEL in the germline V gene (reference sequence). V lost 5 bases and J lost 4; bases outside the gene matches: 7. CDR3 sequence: CASSSEGAAYGYTF. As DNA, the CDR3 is TGTGCCAGCAGCTCAGAGGGGGCGGCCTATGGCTACACCTTC.

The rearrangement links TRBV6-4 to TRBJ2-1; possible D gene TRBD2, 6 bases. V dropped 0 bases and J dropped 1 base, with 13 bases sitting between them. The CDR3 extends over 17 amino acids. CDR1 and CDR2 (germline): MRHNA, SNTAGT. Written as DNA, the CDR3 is TGTGCCAGCAGTGACTCTGCCCGGGAGTTGTCCTACAATGAGCAGTTCTTC. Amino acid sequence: CASSDSARELSYNEQFF.

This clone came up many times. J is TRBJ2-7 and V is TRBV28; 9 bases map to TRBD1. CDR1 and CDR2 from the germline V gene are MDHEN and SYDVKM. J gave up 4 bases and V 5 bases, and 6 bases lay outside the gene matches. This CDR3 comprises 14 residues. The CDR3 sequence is CASSMTGGGYEQYF. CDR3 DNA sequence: TGTGCCAGCAGTATGACAGGGGGGGGTTACGAGCAGTACTTC.

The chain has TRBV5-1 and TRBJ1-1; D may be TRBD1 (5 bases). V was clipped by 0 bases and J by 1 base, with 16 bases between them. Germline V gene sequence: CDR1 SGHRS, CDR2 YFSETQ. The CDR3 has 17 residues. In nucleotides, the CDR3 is TGCGCCAGCAGCTTGGTGGGGAGGGTAAGGGGGAACACTGAAGCTTTCTTT. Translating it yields CASSLVGRVRGNTEAFF.

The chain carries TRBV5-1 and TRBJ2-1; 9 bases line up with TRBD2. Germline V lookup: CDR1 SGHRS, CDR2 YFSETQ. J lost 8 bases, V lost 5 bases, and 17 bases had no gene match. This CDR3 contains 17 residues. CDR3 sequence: CASRLAGDLRGLDEQFF. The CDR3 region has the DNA TGCGCCAGCAGATTAGCGGGAGACCTAAGAGGGTTGGATGAGCAGTTCTTC.

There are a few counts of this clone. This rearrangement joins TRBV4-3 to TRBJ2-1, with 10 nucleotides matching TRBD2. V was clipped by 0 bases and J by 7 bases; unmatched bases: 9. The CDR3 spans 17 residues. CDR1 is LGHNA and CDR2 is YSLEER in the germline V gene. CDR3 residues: CASSQDLPSGRRNEQFF. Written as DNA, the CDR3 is TGCGCCAGCAGCCAAGACTTACCTAGCGGGAGAAGGAATGAGCAGTTCTTC.

CDR3 DNA: TGTGCCAGCAGCCCGTCGGGACAGGTTGGCTACACCTTC. Amino acid sequence: CASSPSGQVGYTF. This chain uses TRBV7-9 with TRBJ1-2; 8 nucleotides line up with TRBD1. J lost 7 bases, V lost 5 bases, and 6 bases had no gene match. The germline V gene encodes CDR1 SEHNR and CDR2 FQNEAQ (reference sequence). The CDR3 loop spans 13 amino acids.

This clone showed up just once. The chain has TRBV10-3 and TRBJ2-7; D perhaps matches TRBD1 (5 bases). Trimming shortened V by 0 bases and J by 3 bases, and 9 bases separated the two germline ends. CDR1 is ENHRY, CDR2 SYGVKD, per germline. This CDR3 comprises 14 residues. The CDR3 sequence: CAISESGPLYEQYF. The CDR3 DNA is TGTGCCATCAGTGAGTCGGGGCCCCTCTACGAGCAGTACTTC.

For the CDR3, the DNA is TGTGCCAGTAGTCTCCTAACAGGGGAAGCTTTCTTT. This gives the protein CASSLLTGEAFF. V and J are TRBV19 and TRBJ1-1; a possible D gene is TRBD1 (6 bases). The CDR3 has 12 residues. V lost 5 bases, J lost 8 bases, and 12 bases lay in between. Germline CDR1 is LNHDA and CDR2 is SQIVND (reference sequence).

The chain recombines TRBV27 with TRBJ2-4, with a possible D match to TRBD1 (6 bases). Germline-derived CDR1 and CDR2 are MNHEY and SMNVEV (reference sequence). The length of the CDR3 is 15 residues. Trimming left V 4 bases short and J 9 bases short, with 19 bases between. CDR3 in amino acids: CASSSGTTAGSIQYF. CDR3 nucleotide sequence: TGTGCCAGCAGTTCCGGGACAACCGCCGGAAGCATTCAGTACTTC.

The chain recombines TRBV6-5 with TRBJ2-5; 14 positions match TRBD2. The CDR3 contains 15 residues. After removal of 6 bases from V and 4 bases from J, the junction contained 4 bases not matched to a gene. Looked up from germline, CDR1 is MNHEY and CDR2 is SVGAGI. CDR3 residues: CASRGTSGSGETQYF. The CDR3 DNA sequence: TGTGCCAGCAGGGGGACTAGCGGGAGTGGAGAGACCCAGTACTTC.

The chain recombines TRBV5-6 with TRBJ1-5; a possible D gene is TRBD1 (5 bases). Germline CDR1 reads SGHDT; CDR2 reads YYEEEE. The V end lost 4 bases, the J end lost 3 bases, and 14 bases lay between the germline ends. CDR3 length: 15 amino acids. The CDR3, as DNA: TGTGCCAGCAGCCGTCTAGACAGAGACAATCAGCCCCAGCATTTT. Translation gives CASSRLDRDNQPQHF.

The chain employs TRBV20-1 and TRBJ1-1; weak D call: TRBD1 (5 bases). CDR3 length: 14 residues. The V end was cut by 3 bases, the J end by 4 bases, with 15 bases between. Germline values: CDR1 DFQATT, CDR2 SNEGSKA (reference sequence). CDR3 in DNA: TGCAGTGCTAGTAGGGCAAAAAGGGGCACTGAAGCTTTCTTT. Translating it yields CSASRAKRGTEAFF.

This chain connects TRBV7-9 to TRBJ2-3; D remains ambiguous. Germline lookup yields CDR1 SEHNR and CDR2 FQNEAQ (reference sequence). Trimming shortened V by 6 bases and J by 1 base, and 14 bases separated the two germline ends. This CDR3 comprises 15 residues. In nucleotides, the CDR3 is TGTGCCAGCAGTTCTGCAACTCCTGGCACAGATACGCAGTATTTT. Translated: CASSSATPGTDTQYF.

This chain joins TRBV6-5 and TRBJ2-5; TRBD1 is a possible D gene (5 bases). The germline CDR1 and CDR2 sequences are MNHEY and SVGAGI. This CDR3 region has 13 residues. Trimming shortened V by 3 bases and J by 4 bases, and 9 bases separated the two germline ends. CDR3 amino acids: CASSYLGAETQYF. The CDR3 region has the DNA TGTGCCAGCAGTTATCTTGGGGCAGAGACCCAGTACTTC.

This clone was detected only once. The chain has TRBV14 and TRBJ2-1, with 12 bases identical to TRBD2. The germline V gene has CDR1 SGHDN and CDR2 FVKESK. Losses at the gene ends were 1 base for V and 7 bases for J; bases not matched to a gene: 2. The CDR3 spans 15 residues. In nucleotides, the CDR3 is TGTGCCAGCAGCCAAGGGCTAGCGGGAGGGAATGAGCAGTTCTTC. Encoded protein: CASSQGLAGGNEQFF.

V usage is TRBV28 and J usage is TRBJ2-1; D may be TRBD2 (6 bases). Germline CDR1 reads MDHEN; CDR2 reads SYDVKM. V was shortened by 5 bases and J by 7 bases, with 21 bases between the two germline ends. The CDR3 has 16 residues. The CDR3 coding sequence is TGTGCCAGCAGTCCCCGGGGCAGGAGGGAATCGAATGAGCAGTTCTTC. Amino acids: CASSPRGRRESNEQFF.

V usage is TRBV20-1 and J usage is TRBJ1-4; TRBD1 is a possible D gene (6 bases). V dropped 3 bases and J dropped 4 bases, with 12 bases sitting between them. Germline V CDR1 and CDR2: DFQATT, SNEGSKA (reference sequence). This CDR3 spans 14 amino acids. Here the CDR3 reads CSASGQPNNEKLFF. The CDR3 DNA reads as TGCAGTGCTAGTGGACAGCCGAATAATGAAAAACTGTTTTTT.

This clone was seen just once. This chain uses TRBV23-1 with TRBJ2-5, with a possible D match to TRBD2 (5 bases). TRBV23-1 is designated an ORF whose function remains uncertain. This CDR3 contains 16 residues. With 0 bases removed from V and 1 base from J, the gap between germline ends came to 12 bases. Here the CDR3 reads CASSQSAWLAQETQYF. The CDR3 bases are TGCGCCAGCAGTCAATCTGCGTGGCTAGCCCAAGAGACCCAGTACTTC.

The CDR3 spells CASSSGQPSGNTIYF. The CDR3 DNA reads as TGTGCCAGCAGTTCGGGACAGCCCTCTGGAAACACCATATATTTT. The rearrangement links TRBV28 to TRBJ1-3; TRBD1 matches at 7 bases. The V segment lost 4 bases and the J segment 0 bases; nucleotides outside the gene matches: 3. There are 15 residues in the CDR3. Germline loops: CDR1 MDHEN, CDR2 SYDVKM.

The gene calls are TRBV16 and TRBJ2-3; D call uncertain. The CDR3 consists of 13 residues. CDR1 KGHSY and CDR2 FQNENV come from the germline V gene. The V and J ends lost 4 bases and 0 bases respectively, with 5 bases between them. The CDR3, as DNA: TGTGCCAGCAGCCCCCTTAGCACAGATACGCAGTATTTT. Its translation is CASSPLSTDTQYF.

Written as DNA, the CDR3 is TGTGCCAGCAGTTTGGGCGGGTCGACGGCAGATACGCAGTATTTT. Its protein product is CASSLGGSTADTQYF. V and J are TRBV28 and TRBJ2-3, with TRBD2 as a possible D gene (5 bases). Germline values: CDR1 MDHEN, CDR2 SYDVKM. The CDR3 loop spans 15 amino acids. The V gene lost 3 bases and the J gene lost 4 bases, with 14 bases spanning the gap.

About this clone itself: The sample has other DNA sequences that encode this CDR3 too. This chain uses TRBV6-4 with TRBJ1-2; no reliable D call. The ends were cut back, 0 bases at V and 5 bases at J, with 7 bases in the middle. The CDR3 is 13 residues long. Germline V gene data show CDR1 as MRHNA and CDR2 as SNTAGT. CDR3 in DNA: TGTGCCAGCAGTGACTCCGGCGGTTATGGCTACACCTTC. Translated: CASSDSGGYGYTF.

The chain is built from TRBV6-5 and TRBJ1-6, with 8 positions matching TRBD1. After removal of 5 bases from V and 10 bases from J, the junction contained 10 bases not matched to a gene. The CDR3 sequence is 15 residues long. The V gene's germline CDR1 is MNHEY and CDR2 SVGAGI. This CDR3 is CASSPSTGVTSPLHF. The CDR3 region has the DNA TGTGCCAGCAGTCCGTCGACAGGGGTTACATCACCCCTCCACTTT.

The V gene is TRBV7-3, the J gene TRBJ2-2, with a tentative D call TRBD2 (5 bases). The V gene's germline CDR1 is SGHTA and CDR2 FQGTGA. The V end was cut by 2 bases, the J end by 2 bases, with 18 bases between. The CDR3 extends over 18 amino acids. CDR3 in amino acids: CASSLGTSAKLNTGELFF. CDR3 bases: TGTGCCAGCAGCTTAGGAACTAGTGCAAAGTTAAACACCGGGGAGCTGTTTTTT.